This TCR beta chain was documented in a study of shared clonotypes between healthy human individuals. Notes on the study in general: Sampling included only blood; tissue repertoires likely differ.

Germline CDR1 reads LGHNA; CDR2 reads YSLEER. This CDR3 is built from 15 residues. With V trimmed by 4 bases and J by 8 bases, 9 bases remained unmatched. Details on this clone: What it binds is unknown.

At a deep level, the assay was run. Once extracted for a subset, genomic DNA was divided evenly among several immunoSEQ plates. The repertoire was sequenced with immunoSEQ multiplex PCR; TCRdb's copy has only in-frame clones and lacks some. The table lists 1.5 million to 1.9 million clones, nearly 99% of them singletons. V usage is TRBV4-3 and J usage is TRBJ1-4; 8 positions match TRBD1. The receptor's source is a man younger than 40 in good health. Sequencing was carried out using naive CD4+ T cells sorted from blood. Indicated subset: CD45RA+ positively selected. The CDR3 is CASSLRTGREEKLFF. For the CDR3, the DNA is TGCGCCAGCAGCCTTAGGACAGGGAGGGAAGAAAAACTGTTTTTT.